This T cell receptor beta chain emerged from a study of OX40 agonist ivuxolimab in advanced cancers. Method: immunoSEQ multiplex PCR; TCRdb's copy keeps in-frame clones and lacks some. The profile shows tens of thousands of clones, about 80% of them singletons. Findings of the study overall: More expanded clones were seen, on average, in CD8+ T cells than in CD4+.

This clone has a single count. Its antigen is undetermined. The clonotype comes from an adult with an advanced solid tumor such as melanoma, head and neck, liver or kidney cancer. Sample: CD4+ or CD8+ T cells sorted from blood, taken in a trial of the OX40 agonist ivuxolimab.

For the CDR3, the DNA is TGTGCCACCAGCAGAGGTGATACAGATACGCAGTATTTT. It is translated as CATSRGDTDTQYF. The rearrangement joins TRBV15 to TRBJ2-3; D is uncertain. This CDR3 spans 13 amino acids. In germline, CDR1 is LNHNV, CDR2 YYDKDF (reference sequence). V was clipped by 1 base and J by 3 bases, with 5 bases between them.